The sequence of this T cell receptor (beta chain) was determined in a study of vaccination and CD4 T cells after COVID-19. This clonotype was counted a few times. The antigen remains undetermined. With the Oncomine TCR Beta short-read assay, DNA from cultured CD4+ T cells was sequenced. TCRdb ran MiXCR on the PCR reads and lists one entry per CDR3 protein. The table includes 15,000 to 20,000 distinct CDR3 sequences, 35% to 40% detected once. Treatment denoted: approximately 10-day PBMC culture with coronavirus spike peptide pools or control peptides (ViraFEST assay). Per germline, CDR1 SGHNT and CDR2 YENEEA. The V end lost 3 bases, the J end lost 6 bases, and 8 bases lay between the germline ends. The CDR3 contains 13 residues.

The V and J genes are TRBV11-3 and TRBJ2-2; D is undetermined. Sequenced material: CD4+ T cells from blood, cultured in vitro. The clonotype was recovered from a human donor who had recovered from COVID-19. CDR3 bases: TGTGCCAGCAGCTTCCTAGTTTCCGGGGAGCTGTTTTTT. Translating it yields CASSFLVSGELFF.